This section outlines one T cell receptor beta chain sequence together with its context. This clonotype was counted between two and nine times. The specificity of this receptor is unknown. No base qualities exist here, and no much larger clone lies one base off it. Systemically healthy Caucasian individuals from Russia, some 40 in total and aged 6 to 90 years, were included as donors. Each donor gave ten milliliters of peripheral blood, collected into EDTA-treated Vacutainer tubes. PBMCs were isolated by Ficoll-Paque density-gradient centrifugation, with at least 6 million obtained per sample. Total RNA, at least 6 micrograms per sample, was extracted from PBMCs with Trizol reagent. For every donor, flow cytometry on a PBMC aliquot measured the percentage of naive CD45RAhigh/CD27high T cells. Libraries were made using 5' RACE. Sequenced on an Illumina HiSeq 2500. A second PCR of roughly 7 to 12 cycles was run with a J-beta primer mix and a sample-barcoded 5' primer. A unique molecular identifier was introduced onto each TCR beta cDNA molecule by a template-switch 5' adaptor carrying 12 random nucleotides. At least 2.5 million CDR3-containing paired-end reads were obtained from each sample. All of the RNA was converted into first-strand cDNA using the Mint cDNA synthesis kit, with a TRBC-specific oligonucleotide serving as the primer. After uracil-DNA glycosylase treatment, a first 18-cycle PCR used universal primers M1SS and BC2_uni_R on all cDNA. The original methods were these. For normalization, 1 million high-quality reads, each with a distinct molecular identifier, were randomly selected from each sample. Instead of being binned into consensus sequences, reads with shared molecular identifiers were discarded. MiTCR, run with a Q25 quality threshold and the strictest error-elimination algorithm, handled CDR3 identification, clonotype clustering and error correction. A nonparametric unseen species model with Euler transformation was used to estimate lower-bound total TCR beta diversity. TCRdb passed the public sequencing reads through fastp at Q25 and MiXCR, retaining productive beta sequences. Records with the same CDR3 protein are collapsed into one entry carrying the most frequent genes and DNA. TCRdb's processing, not the study's, gives the V and J calls here. Within this sample are about 640,000 distinct CDR3 sequences, with 45% to 65% of them counted one time only. The top ten hold 30% to 40% of the sample.

These data originate in a study of blood T cells in healthy people across ages (dated by TCRdb to between 2014 and 2017). Background for the entire study: In model experiments, roughly one uniquely barcoded TCR beta cDNA molecule per two T cells was captured by template switching. The study measured age-related changes in TCR beta repertoire diversity using deep sequencing normalized with unique cDNA molecular identifiers. Four age groups were formed from the donors: young (average approximately 16 years), middle-aged (roughly 38), aged (around 62) and long-lived (around 82). To avoid experimental bias, donors of different ages were distributed randomly across sequencing lanes. For two donors (one aged 18 to 29 and one aged 80 or older), the study analyzed two additional independent replicas of 1 million unique cDNA reads from the same blood draw.

Findings and caveats that apply to the study as a whole: Observed TCR beta diversity correlated strongly with the percentage of naive T cells measured by flow cytometry. Because the CMV infection status of the donors was unknown, age-related changes in expanded clonotypes may potentially have been confounded. Bulk unsorted PBMC profiling prevented conclusive comparison of naive and antigen-experienced compartments. As age increased, observed TCR beta diversity per million T cells dropped in a roughly linear way, and a significant reduction was already evident by age about 36. Estimates of total diversity based on one million sequenced T cells were considered lower bounds and underestimates. Compared with the aged group, more naive CD4+ T cells, fewer expanded clones and increased TCR diversity were shown by the long-lived group, suggesting age selection.

The junction shows trimming of 6 bases on V and 8 bases on J, plus 7 bases between the germline ends. CDR1 SQVTM and CDR2 ANQGSEA are derived from the germline V gene. Including cysteine and phenylalanine, the CDR3 has 9 amino acids. The entry retains the CDR3 DNA only, 27 bases that are in frame from base 1. The sample was blood. The sequence is built from TRBV29-1 and TRBJ1-2; no D gene can be assigned with confidence. The receptor's source is a man aged 55 to 70 in good health. The nucleotide sequence reads as follows: TGCAGCGTGATACCGGGCTACACCTTC. The encoded protein is CSVIPGYTF.